The clone carrying this TCR beta chain was seen a handful of times. One entry per CDR3 protein results from TCRdb running MiXCR on the 5' RACE reads. The data hold more than 25,000 distinct CDR3 sequences, with 6.3% observed a single time. The CDR3 runs 15 residues. The germline V gene encodes CDR1 LNHDA and CDR2 SQIVND (reference sequence). J gave up 2 bases and V 7 bases, and 2 bases lay outside the gene matches. The data were obtained in a study of T cells after yellow fever vaccination. Study details: Preparation of fractions with low cell numbers was performed using SMART-Seq v4 Ultra Low Input.

Regarding the study as a whole: FACS-sorted repertoires might harbor abundant contaminating clonotypes from the bulk population. It was a small share of clonotypes that appeared in both CD4 and CD8 compartments.

The starting material was PBMCs, either bulk or a sorted T-cell subset (CD4+, CD8+, memory, or dextramer-sorted; not recorded which), obtained on the day of the yellow fever booster vaccination. The chain combines TRBV19 with TRBJ2-5; TRBD2 agrees at 15 bases. The origin of this receptor is a man under 40 who received the YFV17D yellow fever vaccine. Here the CDR3 DNA reads TGTGCCAGTATGGGACTAGCGGGAGGACAAGAGACCCAGTACTTC. It yields the protein CASMGLAGGQETQYF.